This T cell receptor beta chain was obtained from a study of T cells in Graves' hyperthyroidism and ophthalmopathy. Findings and limits, study-wide: Most thyroid-expanded clonotypes above 0.001 were also found in blood.

Those with hyperthyroidism were 18 to 65 years old, newly diagnosed, and ill for under 2 months. CDR3 size: 15 residues. J was trimmed by 7 bases and V by 4 bases; bases with no gene match: 13. CDR1 is DFQATT, CDR2 SNEGSKA, per germline (reference sequence). Researchers took RNA transcripts and amplified the TCR beta CDR3 regions from them. Using the HTBI primer set, a first-round RT-PCR was run on the TCR CDR3. In TCRdb, the multiplex PCR reads were re-called with MiXCR into one record per CDR3 protein. This sample has around 720,000 distinct CDR3 sequences; around a third occur once, and the top ten carry more than 25%. A word on this clonotype: Its antigen is unidentified.

The V gene is TRBV20-1, the J gene TRBJ2-7, with 10 bases that match TRBD2. Sequencing used blood. The receptor was isolated from a woman in her thirties or forties with Graves' hyperthyroidism. The CDR3 reads CSATGAGGGSIEQYF. The CDR3 DNA sequence: TGCAGTGCTACAGGAGCGGGAGGGGGGTCGATAGAGCAGTACTTC.